The text below deals with one TCR beta chain. The target of this receptor is not known. Within one base of it there is no much larger clone, and no base qualities were kept. Taken with the paper, the label for time point translates to: newly diagnosed, previously untreated cHL patient sample. PBMCs from patients with newly diagnosed, previously untreated classical Hodgkin lymphoma were sequenced as a comparison group for the relapsed/refractory trial patients. Peripheral blood was collected in 8 mL Vacutainer Cell Preparation Tubes, from which PBMCs were isolated by centrifugation and then cryopreserved. The data were taken from a study of PD-1 blockade in classical Hodgkin lymphoma (dated by TCRdb to about 2020). Concerning the study at large: To define a peripheral blood immune signature of response to PD-1 blockade in classical Hodgkin lymphoma, the study combined TCR beta sequencing with CyTOF.

V gives up 2 bases and J gives up 0 bases, and the segment between their germline ends measures 15 bases. The CDR3 runs 17 amino acids, cysteine and phenylalanine included. Only the CDR3 part of the read is kept: 51 bases, read in frame from the first base. CDR1 SGDLS and CDR2 YYNGEE were looked up in the germline V gene. What the authors observed across the whole study: Baseline TCR diversity was reported to be lower in newly diagnosed patients than in healthy donors, and even lower in relapsed/refractory patients. The study was restricted to a single clinical trial cohort, and the causes of repertoire differences, possibly disease activity or prior therapy, were left undefined.

The Qiagen DNeasy kit was used to extract genomic DNA from unsorted PBMCs and from the negatively selected CD4+ and CD8+ fractions. Amplification of TCR beta CDR3 regions was done by immunoSEQ multiplex PCR with primers that anneal to V and J segments. A synthetic immune receptor repertoire was used to minimize amplification bias, and remaining bias was computationally removed after sequencing. As for the original processing: Repertoire diversity was quantified as the Shannon entropy index using custom Python scripts. Unsorted, CD4+ and CD8+ repertoires were examined separately, except in combined analyses, for which CD4+ and CD8+ sequences were merged in silico. TCRdb provides this immuneACCESS table in a form limited to in-frame rearrangements. Some clones are lacking; in checked studies, under half of them reflect an unresolved V gene, and why the rest are absent is not known. V and J calls and clone size are those listed in that table; D and trimming were worked out from the DNA. The sample table contains approximately 17,000 clones; only one count was recorded for 75% to 95% of them. The ten top clones hold 6.9% of the sample.

The specimen was peripheral blood mononuclear cells (PBMCs). Recombination joined TRBV9 with TRBJ1-3; TRBD1 could be the D gene, as 6 bases match. The sequence derives from a human donor with classical Hodgkin lymphoma. The CDR3 reads as follows: CASSVSQGPVSGNTIYF. The nucleotide sequence reads as follows: TGTGCCAGCAGCGTGTCACAGGGACCCGTCTCTGGAAACACCATATATTTT.